This T cell receptor beta chain stems from a study of sequential checkpoint blockade in melanoma. Background on the study: First-line arms were nivolumab then ipilimumab, or the reverse, randomized 1:1.

The method was immunoSEQ multiplex PCR; TCRdb's version includes in-frame clones alone and lacks a portion of them. The table lists 15,000 to 20,000 clones, under 75% of them singletons. Germline lookup yields CDR1 SGHDT and CDR2 YYEEEE. This CDR3 has 15 amino acids. The J segment lost 6 bases and the V segment lost 0 bases, leaving 5 bases of the junction unmatched. Treatment described: randomized to nivolumab then ipilimumab (arm A) or the reverse (arm B). This clone has a handful of counts. The chain couples TRBV5-6 to TRBJ2-1, with 8 bases fitting TRBD2. The sequencing used CD8+ T cells sorted from blood (inferred from file names), collected from a patient given nivolumab and ipilimumab in sequence. The origin of this receptor is a human donor with melanoma. CDR3 residues: CASSLGSGNRNEQFF. The CDR3 DNA sequence: TGTGCCAGCAGCTTGGGTAGCGGGAATCGCAATGAGCAGTTCTTC. Looking up the rest from reference TRBV5-6 and TRBJ2-1 gives the full variable domain: DAGVTQSPTHLIKTRGQQVTLRCSPKSGHDTVSWYQQALGQGPQFIFQYYEEEERQRGNFPDRFSGHQFPNYSSELNVNALLLGDSALYLCASSLGSGNRNEQFFGPGTRLTVL.